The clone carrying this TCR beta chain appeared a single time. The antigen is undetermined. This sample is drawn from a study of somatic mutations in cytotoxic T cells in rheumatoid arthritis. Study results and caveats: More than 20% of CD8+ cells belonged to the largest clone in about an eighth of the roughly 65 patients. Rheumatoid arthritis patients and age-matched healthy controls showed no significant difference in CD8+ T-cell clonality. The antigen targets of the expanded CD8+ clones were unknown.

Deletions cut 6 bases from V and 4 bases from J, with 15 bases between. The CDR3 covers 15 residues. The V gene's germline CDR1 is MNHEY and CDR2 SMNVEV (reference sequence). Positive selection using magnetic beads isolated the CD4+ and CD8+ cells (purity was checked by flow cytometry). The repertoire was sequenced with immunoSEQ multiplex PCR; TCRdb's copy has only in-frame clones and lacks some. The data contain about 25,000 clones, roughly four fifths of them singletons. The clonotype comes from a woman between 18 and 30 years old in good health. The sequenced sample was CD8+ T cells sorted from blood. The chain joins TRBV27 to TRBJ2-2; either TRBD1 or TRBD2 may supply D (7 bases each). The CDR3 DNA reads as TGTGCCAGCAGAGTCAGGGGGGGGCCCACCGGGGAGCTGTTTTTT. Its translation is CASRVRGGPTGELFF.